These 30 T cell receptor beta chains came from one sample sequenced in a study of identifying expanded T cells in peripheral blood. Repertoires were generated with immunoSEQ multiplex PCR, while TCRdb's copy carries only in-frame clones and drops some. The profile shows some 95,000 clones, 88% of them singletons. Sequenced sample: blood. These receptors originate from a person aged 18 to 70 in good health.

The rearrangement uses TRBV29-1 and TRBJ1-2; 8 bases are shared with TRBD1. Per germline, CDR1 SQVTM and CDR2 ANQGSEA. Trimming cost V 0 bases and J 7 bases; bases outside gene matches: 16. CDR3 length: 17 amino acids. The CDR3 nucleotides are TGCAGCGTTGAAGATCGCTCGGACCGACAGGGGTTGGGTGGCTACACCTTC. This codes for CSVEDRSDRQGLGGYTF.

The rearrangement links TRBV7-6 to TRBJ2-3; 13 positions agree with TRBD2. The CDR3 totals 15 residues. From germline, CDR1 is SGHVS and CDR2 FNYEAQ. V shed 7 bases and J 4 bases; nucleotides not matched to a gene: 5. As DNA, the CDR3 is TGTGCCAGCACTACTAGCGGGAGGGTCGCAGATACGCAGTATTTT. Protein: CASTTSGRVADTQYF.

The chain is built from TRBV6-5 and TRBJ1-2; D may be TRBD1 (5 bases). The CDR3 covers 12 residues. Trimming stripped 5 bases from V and 8 bases from J, with 12 bases between. From germline, CDR1 is MNHEY and CDR2 SVGAGI. The CDR3 is CASSPSGVGYTF. DNA of the CDR3: TGTGCCAGCAGTCCCTCGGGGGTGGGCTACACCTTC.

V gene TRBV19 combines with J gene TRBJ2-2; no reliable D call. CDR1 is LNHDA and CDR2 is SQIVND in the germline V gene (reference sequence). The CDR3 has 14 amino acids. V was shortened by 7 bases and J by 4 bases, with 13 bases between the two germline ends. CDR3 region: CASTLQAGTGELFF. CDR3 sequence (DNA): TGTGCCAGTACTCTGCAGGCCGGCACCGGGGAGCTGTTTTTT.

The chain employs TRBV6-1 and TRBJ1-2; D gene unclear. Trimming removed 5 bases from V and 5 bases from J, with 9 bases in between. CDR1 MNHNS and CDR2 SASEGT come from the germline V gene. This CDR3 has 12 amino acids. The CDR3, as DNA: TGTGCCAGCAGTCTCAGGAGTTATGGCTACACCTTC. Translating it yields CASSLRSYGYTF.

J is TRBJ1-2 and V is TRBV7-9, with unresolved D. CDR1 SEHNR and CDR2 FQNEAQ come from the germline V gene (reference sequence). V lost 1 base, J lost 8 bases, and 20 bases lay in between. The CDR3 is 16 amino acids. In nucleotides, the CDR3 is TGTGCCAGCAGCTTAGGCGGAGAATCCCCCATCCGCGGCTACACCTTC. The encoded protein is CASSLGGESPIRGYTF.

The chain joins TRBV7-3 to TRBJ2-4, with TRBD1 matching 9 bases. The V gene end was trimmed by 4 bases and the J gene end by 7 bases; junction bases not matched to a gene: 2. CDR3 length: 13 amino acids. From germline, CDR1 is SGHTA and CDR2 FQGTGA. This CDR3 reads CASSYGQGNIQYF. CDR3 sequence (DNA): TGTGCCAGCAGCTACGGACAGGGGAACATTCAGTACTTC.

The chain carries TRBV6-5 and TRBJ1-2; D not resolved. The CDR3 loop spans 14 amino acids. Germline V lookup: CDR1 MNHEY, CDR2 SVGAGI. Trimming took off 1 base at V and 3 bases at J, with 9 bases between the two ends. CDR3 amino acids: CASSYFGTDYGYTF. The CDR3 DNA is TGTGCCAGCAGTTACTTCGGCACCGACTATGGCTACACCTTC.

The rearrangement uses TRBV25-1 and TRBJ2-7, with 7 bases matching TRBD2. Germline CDR1 is MGHDK and CDR2 is SYGVNS. V shed 7 bases, J shed 3 bases, and the junction held 9 bases outside the gene matches. The CDR3 is 14 residues long. CDR3 DNA sequence: TGTGCCAGCATAGCTAGCGGACGACACTACGAGCAGTACTTC. It is translated as CASIASGRHYEQYF.

The chain recombines TRBV19 with TRBJ2-7; TRBD1 might be the D (5 bases). This CDR3 has 15 amino acids. Germline V gives CDR1 LNHDA, CDR2 SQIVND (reference sequence). Trimming pared 3 bases from V and 3 bases from J, leaving 15 bases between. CDR3 coding DNA: TGTGCCAGTAGTATCTGGGGCGGAGCCGTCTACGAGCAGTACTTC. This translates into CASSIWGGAVYEQYF.

In its sample, this clone was seen a few times. The rearrangement links TRBV5-1 to TRBJ1-5; D remains unclear. V lost 5 bases and J 2 bases, leaving 8 bases between the germline ends. The CDR3 has 13 residues. Per the germline V gene, CDR1 is SGHRS and CDR2 is YFSETQ. The CDR3 here is CASSLDGNQPQHF. In nucleotides, the CDR3 is TGCGCCAGCAGTCTAGATGGCAATCAGCCCCAGCATTTT.

CDR3 region: CASSAGRGAGEKLFF. The CDR3 region has the DNA TGCGCCAGCAGCGCTGGACGGGGGGCCGGTGAAAAACTGTTTTTT. The V call is TRBV5-1, the J call TRBJ1-4; possibly TRBD1 for D (6 bases). V dropped 4 bases and J dropped 7 bases, with 17 bases sitting between them. Looked up from germline, CDR1 is SGHRS and CDR2 is YFSETQ. This CDR3 contains 15 residues.

The chain couples TRBV7-9 to TRBJ1-1; D is undetermined. This CDR3 is 11 amino acids long. Germline V gives CDR1 SEHNR, CDR2 FQNEAQ (reference sequence). Deletions cut 0 bases from V and 8 bases from J, with 4 bases between. The CDR3 sequence is CASSLAVEAFF. In DNA, the CDR3 is TGTGCCAGCAGCTTAGCGGTAGAAGCTTTCTTT.

The V call is TRBV30, the J call TRBJ2-4; TRBD1 matches at 9 bases. The V segment lost 1 base and the J segment 6 bases; nucleotides outside the gene matches: 4. This CDR3 is 14 amino acids long. The V gene's germline CDR1 is GTSNPN and CDR2 SVGIG (reference sequence). The CDR3 is CAWSATGGGNIQYF. The CDR3 DNA sequence: TGTGCCTGGAGTGCAACAGGGGGCGGAAACATTCAGTACTTC.

V usage is TRBV10-3 and J usage is TRBJ2-7; TRBD2 aligns across 14 bases. The CDR3 runs to 17 residues. With 4 bases clipped from V and 4 bases from J, the junction kept 9 bases outside the gene matches. The V gene's germline CDR1 is ENHRY and CDR2 SYGVKD. The CDR3 coding sequence is TGTGCCATCAGTGGGGGACTAGCGGGGGATCCAATTTACGAGCAGTACTTC. Translation gives CAISGGLAGDPIYEQYF.

Note on this clone: A junction end diverges from the germline sequence, so it may reflect a read error. This chain uses TRBV2 with TRBJ2-5, with D maybe TRBD2 (5 bases). The germline CDR1 and CDR2 sequences are SNHLY and FYNNEI. This CDR3 spans 12 amino acids. CDR3 DNA sequence: TGTGCCGGCAGTGCCGGGGTAGAGACCCAGTACTTC. It codes for CAGSAGVETQYF.

The V and J genes are TRBV30 and TRBJ1-2, with unresolved D. The CDR3 is 15 amino acids. CDR1 GTSNPN and CDR2 SVGIG come from the germline V gene (reference sequence). Between the trimmed V and J ends, which lost 0 bases and 0 bases, there was a span of 11 bases. This CDR3 is CAWSVHVGTNYGYTF. Here the CDR3 DNA reads TGTGCCTGGAGTGTACACGTGGGGACTAACTATGGCTACACCTTC.

The chain has TRBV7-8 and TRBJ1-5; a weak D match, TRBD1 (6 bases). The germline CDR1 and CDR2 sequences are SGHVS and FQNEAQ. CDR3 length: 14 amino acids. The V end was cut by 4 bases, the J end by 4 bases, with 11 bases between. CDR3 amino acids: CASSYIQGNQPQHF. The DNA for the CDR3 is TGTGCCAGCAGCTACATACAGGGAAATCAGCCCCAGCATTTT.

This clone has just a few counts. CDR3 amino acids: CSVGGPGGYGETQYF. In DNA, the CDR3 is TGCAGCGTTGGGGGGCCCGGCGGGTATGGGGAGACCCAGTACTTC. The chain is built from TRBV29-1 and TRBJ2-5; a weak D match, TRBD1 (6 bases). Trimming pared 4 bases from V and 5 bases from J, leaving 20 bases between. Germline V gene lookup returns CDR1 SQVTM and CDR2 ANQGSEA. The CDR3 is 15 residues long.

J is TRBJ2-5 and V is TRBV7-3, with TRBD2 matching over 10 bases. The CDR3 extends over 13 amino acids. Germline CDR1 is SGHTA and CDR2 is FQGTGA. The V and J ends lost 5 bases and 5 bases, in that order; junction bases with no gene match: 2. Here the CDR3 DNA reads TGTGCCAGCAGCCGGGGACTAGCGGAGACCCAGTACTTC. Protein sequence: CASSRGLAETQYF.

The chain has TRBV19 and TRBJ1-4; 11 nucleotides line up with TRBD1. Germline CDR1 reads LNHDA; CDR2 reads SQIVND (reference sequence). This CDR3 region has 15 residues. The J segment lost 1 base and the V segment lost 6 bases, leaving 1 base of the junction unmatched. The CDR3 loop reads CASRDRGQTNEKLFF. In nucleotides, the CDR3 is TGTGCCAGTAGGGACAGGGGGCAAACTAATGAAAAACTGTTTTTT.

V is TRBV10-3 and J is TRBJ2-3, with TRBD2 as a possible D gene (5 bases). CDR3 length: 13 amino acids. In germline, CDR1 is ENHRY, CDR2 SYGVKD. The ends were cut back, 2 bases at V and 6 bases at J, with 9 bases in the middle. The CDR3 bases are TGTGCCATCAGTGAGACGCCGGGGGATACGCAGTATTTT. The encoded protein is CAISETPGDTQYF.

DNA for the CDR3: TGTGCCAGCAGTAGACAAGGGGGTACTGAAGCTTTCTTT. The encoded protein is CASSRQGGTEAFF. V is TRBV7-9 and J is TRBJ1-1; a possible D gene is TRBD1 (6 bases). The ends were cut back, 6 bases at V and 5 bases at J, with 13 bases in the middle. From germline, CDR1 is SEHNR and CDR2 FQNEAQ (reference sequence). The CDR3 contains 13 residues. Looking up the rest from reference TRBV7-9 and TRBJ1-1 gives the full variable domain: DTGVSQNPRHKITKRGQNVTFRCDPISEHNRLYWYRQTLGQGPEFLTYFQNEAQLEKSRLLSDRFSAERPKGSFSTLEIQRTEQGDSAMYLCASSRQGGTEAFFGQGTRLTVV.

The rearrangement joins TRBV19 to TRBJ2-1, with 10 nucleotides matching TRBD1. Germline trimming cut 7 bases from V and 7 bases from J; bases unmatched to any gene: 7. Germline V gene sequence: CDR1 LNHDA, CDR2 SQIVND (reference sequence). The CDR3 contains 14 residues. CDR3 protein: CASTRTGGGNEQFF. The CDR3 nucleotides read TGTGCCAGTACACGGACAGGGGGTGGAAATGAGCAGTTCTTC.

V and J are TRBV4-2 and TRBJ2-3; tentatively, D is TRBD1 or TRBD2 (5 bases each). This CDR3 comprises 15 residues. With 5 bases removed from V and 0 bases from J, the gap between germline ends came to 12 bases. Germline lookup yields CDR1 LGHNA and CDR2 YNFKEQ. The CDR3: CASSAGAHSTDTQYF. CDR3 DNA: TGTGCCAGCAGCGCCGGGGCTCATAGCACAGATACGCAGTATTTT.

This chain links TRBV10-3 with TRBJ2-2; D might be TRBD1 (6 bases). CDR3 length: 15 residues. The germline CDR1 and CDR2 sequences are ENHRY and SYGVKD. V dropped 2 bases and J dropped 4 bases, with 11 bases sitting between them. The CDR3: CAISEARTVTGELFF. The CDR3 DNA is TGTGCCATCAGTGAGGCTCGGACAGTCACCGGGGAGCTGTTTTTT.

The chain recombines TRBV7-6 with TRBJ1-6; D might be TRBD1 (6 bases). This CDR3 contains 15 residues. Trimming left V 1 base short and J 7 bases short, with 11 bases between. Germline CDR1 reads SGHVS; CDR2 reads FNYEAQ. As DNA, the CDR3 is TGTGCCAGCAGCTTAGAGGCGCAGGGGAATTCACCCCTCCACTTT. Its translation is CASSLEAQGNSPLHF.

This clone has just one count. The V and J genes are TRBV10-3 and TRBJ2-1; no firm D call. The CDR3 totals 12 residues. V was clipped by 7 bases and J by 7 bases, with 11 bases between them. CDR1 and CDR2 (germline): ENHRY, SYGVKD. The CDR3 DNA is TGTGCCATCACTGCTGTGGGGAATGAGCAGTTCTTC. This codes for CAITAVGNEQFF.

The chain carries TRBV4-3 and TRBJ2-3; TRBD2 might be the D (5 bases). V gave up 1 base and J gave up 6 bases, with 14 bases separating them. The CDR3 sequence is 15 residues long. Germline assignment: CDR1 LGHNA and CDR2 YSLEER. The CDR3 DNA follows: TGCGCCAGCAGCCAAGTCCTAGCAGGAGCCGATACGCAGTATTTT. Its protein product is CASSQVLAGADTQYF.

This clone was seen only a few times. This chain joins TRBV5-6 and TRBJ1-2, with 8 bases fitting TRBD1. Germline V gives CDR1 SGHDT, CDR2 YYEEEE. Trimming removed 0 bases from V and 6 bases from J; junction bases left unmatched: 4. CDR3 length: 14 amino acids. CDR3 amino acids: CASSLGRGLDGYTF. The CDR3 DNA reads as TGTGCCAGCAGCTTGGGCAGGGGGCTCGATGGCTACACCTTC.